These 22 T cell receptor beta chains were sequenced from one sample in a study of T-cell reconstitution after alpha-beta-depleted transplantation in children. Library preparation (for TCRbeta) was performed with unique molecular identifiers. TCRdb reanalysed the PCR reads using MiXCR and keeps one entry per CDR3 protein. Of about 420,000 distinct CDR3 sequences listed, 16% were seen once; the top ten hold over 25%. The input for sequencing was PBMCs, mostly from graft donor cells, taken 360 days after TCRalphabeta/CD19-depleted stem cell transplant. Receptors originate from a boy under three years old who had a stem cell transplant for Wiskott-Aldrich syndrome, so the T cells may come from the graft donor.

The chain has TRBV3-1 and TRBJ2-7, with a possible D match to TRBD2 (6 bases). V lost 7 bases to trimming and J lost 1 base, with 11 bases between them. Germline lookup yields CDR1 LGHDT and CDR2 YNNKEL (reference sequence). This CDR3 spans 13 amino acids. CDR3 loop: CASMGLRSYEQYF. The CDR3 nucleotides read TGTGCCAGCATGGGACTCCGTTCCTACGAGCAGTACTTC.

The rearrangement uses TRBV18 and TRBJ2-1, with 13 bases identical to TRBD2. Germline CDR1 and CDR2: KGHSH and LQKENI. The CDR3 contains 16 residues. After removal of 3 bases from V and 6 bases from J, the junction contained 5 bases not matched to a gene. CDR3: CASSPPGLAGFNEQFF. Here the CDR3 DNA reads TGTGCCAGCTCACCCCCGGGACTAGCGGGATTCAATGAGCAGTTCTTC.

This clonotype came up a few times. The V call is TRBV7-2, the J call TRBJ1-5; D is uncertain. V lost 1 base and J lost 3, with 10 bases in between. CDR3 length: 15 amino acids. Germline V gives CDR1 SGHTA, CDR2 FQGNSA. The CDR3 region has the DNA TGTGCCAGCAGCTTAGGCCAGGCTTTCAATCAGCCCCAGCATTTT. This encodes CASSLGQAFNQPQHF.

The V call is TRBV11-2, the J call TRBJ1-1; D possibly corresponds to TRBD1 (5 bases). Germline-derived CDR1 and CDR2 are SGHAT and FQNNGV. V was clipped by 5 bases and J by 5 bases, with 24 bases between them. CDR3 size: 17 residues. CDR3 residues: CASSPLGVRFRLTEAFF. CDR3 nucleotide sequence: TGTGCCAGCAGCCCATTAGGGGTACGGTTTAGACTTACTGAAGCTTTCTTT. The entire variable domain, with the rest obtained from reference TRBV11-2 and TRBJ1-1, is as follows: EAGVAQSPRYKIIEKRQSVAFWCNPISGHATLYWYQQILGQGPKLLIQFQNNGVVDDSQLPKDRFSAERLKGVDSTLKIQPAKLEDSAVYLCASSPLGVRFRLTEAFFGQGTRLTVV.

The CDR3 spells CASSPRGAGETQYF. The CDR3 DNA is TGTGCCAGCAGTCCCAGGGGGGCGGGAGAGACCCAGTACTTC. V is TRBV12-3 or TRBV12-4 and J is TRBJ2-5; D is possibly TRBD1 (7 bases). V was clipped by 5 bases and J by 4 bases, with 14 bases between them. The CDR3 is 14 amino acids.

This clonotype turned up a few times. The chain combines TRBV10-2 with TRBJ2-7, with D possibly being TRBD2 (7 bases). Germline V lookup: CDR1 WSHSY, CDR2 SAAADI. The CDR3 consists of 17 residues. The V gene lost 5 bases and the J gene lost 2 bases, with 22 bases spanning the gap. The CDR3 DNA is TGCGCCAGCAGTCTGAAGGGGGGGGCCGTAATCCCCTACGAGCAGTACTTC. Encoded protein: CASSLKGGAVIPYEQYF.

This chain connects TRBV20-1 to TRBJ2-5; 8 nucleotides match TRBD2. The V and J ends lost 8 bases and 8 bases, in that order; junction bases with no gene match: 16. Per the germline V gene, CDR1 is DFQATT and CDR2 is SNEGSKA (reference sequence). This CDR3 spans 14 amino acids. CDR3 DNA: TGCAGTCCCACGTGGGTGAGCGGGAGAGCTACCCAGTACTTC. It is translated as CSPTWVSGRATQYF.

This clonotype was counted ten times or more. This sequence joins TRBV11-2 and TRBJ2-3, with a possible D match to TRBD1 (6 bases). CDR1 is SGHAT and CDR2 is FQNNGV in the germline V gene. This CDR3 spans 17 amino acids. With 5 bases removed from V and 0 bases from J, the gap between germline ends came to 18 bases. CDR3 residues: CASSRGSGQPSTDTQYF. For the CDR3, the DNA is TGTGCCAGCAGCCGCGGTAGTGGACAGCCGAGCACAGATACGCAGTATTTT.

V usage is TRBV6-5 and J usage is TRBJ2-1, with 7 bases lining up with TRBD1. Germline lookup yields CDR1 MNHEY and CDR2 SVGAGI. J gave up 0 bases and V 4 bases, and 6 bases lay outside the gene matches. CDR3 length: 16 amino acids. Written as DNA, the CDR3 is TGTGCCAGCAGTTCTAAACAGGGGAGCTCCTACAATGAGCAGTTCTTC. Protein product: CASSSKQGSSYNEQFF.

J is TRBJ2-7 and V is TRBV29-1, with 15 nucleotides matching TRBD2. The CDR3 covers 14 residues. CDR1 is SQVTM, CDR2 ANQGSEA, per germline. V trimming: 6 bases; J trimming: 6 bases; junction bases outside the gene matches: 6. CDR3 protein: CSVVGLAGGIEQYF. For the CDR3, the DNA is TGCAGCGTCGTCGGACTAGCGGGGGGGATCGAGCAGTACTTC.

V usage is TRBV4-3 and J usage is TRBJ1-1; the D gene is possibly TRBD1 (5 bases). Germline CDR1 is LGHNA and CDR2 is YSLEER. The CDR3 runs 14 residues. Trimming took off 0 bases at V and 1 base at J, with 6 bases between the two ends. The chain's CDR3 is CASSQDTGNTEAFF. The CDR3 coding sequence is TGCGCCAGCAGCCAAGATACAGGGAACACTGAAGCTTTCTTT.

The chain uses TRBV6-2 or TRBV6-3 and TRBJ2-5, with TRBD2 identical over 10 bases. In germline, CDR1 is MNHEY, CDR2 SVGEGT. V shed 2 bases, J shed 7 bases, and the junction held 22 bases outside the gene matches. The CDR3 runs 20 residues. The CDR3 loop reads CASSYRSLSGRAVSTGTQYF. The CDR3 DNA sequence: TGTGCCAGCAGTTACAGGTCCTTAAGCGGGAGGGCCGTATCTACGGGGACCCAGTACTTC.

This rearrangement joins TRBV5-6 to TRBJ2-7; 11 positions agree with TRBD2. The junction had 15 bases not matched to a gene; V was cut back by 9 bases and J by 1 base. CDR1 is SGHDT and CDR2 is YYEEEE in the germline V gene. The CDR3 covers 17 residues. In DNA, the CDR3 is TGTGCCATGGGCCCCGCGCTCACTAGCGGGAGATCCTACGAGCAGTACTTC. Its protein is CAMGPALTSGRSYEQYF.

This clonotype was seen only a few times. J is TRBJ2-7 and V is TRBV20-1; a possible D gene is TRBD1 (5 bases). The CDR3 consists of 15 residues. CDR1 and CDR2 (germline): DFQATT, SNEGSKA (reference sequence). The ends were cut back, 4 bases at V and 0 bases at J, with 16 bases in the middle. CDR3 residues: CSAIKNPGRSYEQYF. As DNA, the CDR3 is TGCAGTGCTATTAAAAATCCAGGGCGCTCCTACGAGCAGTACTTC.

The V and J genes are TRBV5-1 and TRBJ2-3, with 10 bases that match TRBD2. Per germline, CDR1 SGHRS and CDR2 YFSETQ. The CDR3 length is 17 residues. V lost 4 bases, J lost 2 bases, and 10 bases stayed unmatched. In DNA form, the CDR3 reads TGCGCCAGCAGCCCCCGGACTAGCGGATACCCCACAGATACGCAGTATTTT. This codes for CASSPRTSGYPTDTQYF.

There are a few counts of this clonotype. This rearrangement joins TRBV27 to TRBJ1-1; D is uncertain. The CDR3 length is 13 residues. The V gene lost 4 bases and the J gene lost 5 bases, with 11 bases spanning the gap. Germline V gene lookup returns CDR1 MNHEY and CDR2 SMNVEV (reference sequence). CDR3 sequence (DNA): TGTGCCAGCAGTTACTTGAGAAGAACTGAAGCTTTCTTT. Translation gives CASSYLRRTEAFF.

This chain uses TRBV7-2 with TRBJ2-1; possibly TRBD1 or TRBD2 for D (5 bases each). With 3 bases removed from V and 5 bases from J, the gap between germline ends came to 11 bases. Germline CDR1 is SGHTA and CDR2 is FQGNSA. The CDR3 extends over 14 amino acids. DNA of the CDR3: TGTGCCAGCAGCTTGGCCGGGACCAACAATGAGCAGTTCTTC. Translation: CASSLAGTNNEQFF.

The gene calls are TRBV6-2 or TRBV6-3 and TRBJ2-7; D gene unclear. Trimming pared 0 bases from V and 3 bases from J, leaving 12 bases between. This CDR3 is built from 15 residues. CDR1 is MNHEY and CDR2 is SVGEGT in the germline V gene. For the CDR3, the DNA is TGTGCCAGCAGTTACTCGGTCGGGCGCTTCTACGAGCAGTACTTC. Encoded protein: CASSYSVGRFYEQYF.

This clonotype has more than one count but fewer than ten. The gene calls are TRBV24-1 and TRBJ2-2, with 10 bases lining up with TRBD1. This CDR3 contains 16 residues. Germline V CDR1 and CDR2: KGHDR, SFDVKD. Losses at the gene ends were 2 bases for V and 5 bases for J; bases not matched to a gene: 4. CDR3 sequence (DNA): TGTGCCACCAGTGATTCCCGGGACAGGGGTACCGGGGAGCTGTTTTTT. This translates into CATSDSRDRGTGELFF.

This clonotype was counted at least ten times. Here the CDR3 reads CASSSPLAGETQYF. CDR3 DNA: TGTGCCAGCAGTTCCCCCTTAGCTGGGGAGACCCAGTACTTC. V usage is TRBV27 and J usage is TRBJ2-5; D is undetermined. V lost 4 bases to trimming and J lost 5 bases, with 14 bases between them. The CDR3 length is 14 residues. CDR1 and CDR2 from the germline V gene are MNHEY and SMNVEV (reference sequence).

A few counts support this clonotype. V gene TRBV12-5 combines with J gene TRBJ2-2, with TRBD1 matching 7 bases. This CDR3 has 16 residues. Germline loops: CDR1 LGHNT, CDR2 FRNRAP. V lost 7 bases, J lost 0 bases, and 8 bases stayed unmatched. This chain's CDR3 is CASAPTGIPNTGELFF. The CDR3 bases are TGTGCTAGTGCCCCGACAGGGATCCCGAACACCGGGGAGCTGTTTTTT.

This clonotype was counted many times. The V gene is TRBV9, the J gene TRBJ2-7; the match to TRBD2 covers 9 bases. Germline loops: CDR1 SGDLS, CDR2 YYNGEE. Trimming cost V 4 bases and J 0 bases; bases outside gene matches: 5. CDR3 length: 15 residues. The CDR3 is CASSPRTSDSYEQYF. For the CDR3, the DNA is TGTGCCAGCAGCCCGCGGACTAGCGACTCCTACGAGCAGTACTTC.